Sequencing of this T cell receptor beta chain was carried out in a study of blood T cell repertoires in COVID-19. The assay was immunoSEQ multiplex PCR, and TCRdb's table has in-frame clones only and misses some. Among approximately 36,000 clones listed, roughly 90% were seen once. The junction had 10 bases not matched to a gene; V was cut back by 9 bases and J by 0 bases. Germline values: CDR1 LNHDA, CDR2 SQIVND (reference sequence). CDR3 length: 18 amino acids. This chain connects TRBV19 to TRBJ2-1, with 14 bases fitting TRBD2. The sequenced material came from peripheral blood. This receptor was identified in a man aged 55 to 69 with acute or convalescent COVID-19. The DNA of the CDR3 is TGTGCCAGCCAGAGACTAGCGGGGGGGGACCTCTCCTACAATGAGCAGTTCTTC. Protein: CASQRLAGGDLSYNEQFF.